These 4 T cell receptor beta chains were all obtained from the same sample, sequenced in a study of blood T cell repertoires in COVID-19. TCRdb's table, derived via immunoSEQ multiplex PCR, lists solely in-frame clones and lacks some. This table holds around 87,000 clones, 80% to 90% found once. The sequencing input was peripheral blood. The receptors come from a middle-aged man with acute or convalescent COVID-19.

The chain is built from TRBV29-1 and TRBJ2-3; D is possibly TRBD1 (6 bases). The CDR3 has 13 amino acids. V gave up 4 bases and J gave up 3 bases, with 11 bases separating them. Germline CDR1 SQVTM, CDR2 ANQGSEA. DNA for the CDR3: TGCAGCGTTGTGTCTACAGGGACAGATACGCAGTATTTT. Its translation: CSVVSTGTDTQYF.

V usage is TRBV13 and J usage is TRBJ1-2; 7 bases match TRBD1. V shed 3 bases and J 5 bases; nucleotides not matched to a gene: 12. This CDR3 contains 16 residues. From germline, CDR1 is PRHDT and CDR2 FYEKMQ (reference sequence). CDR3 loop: CASSFLRDTGAYGYTF. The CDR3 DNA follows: TGTGCCAGCAGCTTTCTCCGAGATACAGGGGCGTATGGCTACACCTTC. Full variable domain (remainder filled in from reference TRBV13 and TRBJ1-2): AAGVIQSPRHLIKEKRETATLKCYPIPRHDTVYWYQQGPGQDPQFLISFYEKMQSDKGSIPDRFSAQQFSDYHSELNMSSLELGDSALYFCASSFLRDTGAYGYTFGSGTRLTVV.

The CDR3 reads CASSLVVNYGYTF. The DNA for the CDR3 is TGTGCCAGCAGTTTGGTAGTAAACTATGGCTACACCTTC. The chain is built from TRBV12-3 or TRBV12-4 and TRBJ1-2, with D hard to call. The germline V and J ends were trimmed by 3 bases and 2 bases, with 7 bases remaining between them. This CDR3 contains 13 residues.

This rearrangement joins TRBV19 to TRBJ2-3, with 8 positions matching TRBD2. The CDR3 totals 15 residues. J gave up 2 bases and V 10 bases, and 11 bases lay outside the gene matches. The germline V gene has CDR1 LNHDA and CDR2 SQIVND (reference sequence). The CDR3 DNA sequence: TGTGCCACCACCTTAGCGGGGAGCCCCACAGATACGCAGTATTTT. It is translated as CATTLAGSPTDTQYF.